A selection of T cell receptor beta chains follows, all from one sample in a study of siplizumab effects on memory and regulatory T cells. Clones were sequenced by immunoSEQ multiplex PCR, and TCRdb holds only the in-frame ones, with some missing. There are fewer than 100,000 clones in the sample; nearly 95% occur only once, and over 0.25% lies in the top ten. The source material was non-Treg CD4+ T cells sorted from blood. The source is a human donor in good health. The conserved cysteine and the conserved F or W are not part of the CDR3 here.

v_gene	CDR3aa
TRBV7-9	ASSLGSLDNEKLF
TRBV2	ASSESIGYGGYT
TRBV9	ASRGAGGTEAF
TRBV14	ASSQEGLQTNEQF
TRBV18	ASSPPSGGRNTEAF
TRBV6-1	ASSQGTSGRIYGELF
TRBV5-1	ASSPGSNNEQF
TRBV6-1	ASQTGTGNTIY
TRBV2	ASSPDNEQF
TRBV9	ASSPRGTSWEKLF
TRBV15	ATSRDLAGATEAF
TRBV19	ASSPRGQLYEQY
TRBV5-5	ASSLAPSNQPQH
TRBV6-1	ASSRDRYSNQPQH
TRBV6-5	ASSSNRNLNTEAF
TRBV30	AWSAGPNKETQY
TRBV6-5	ASSNGQGRADTQY
TRBV13	ASSVIWGKAPGTQY
TRBV10-3	AISGRSQETQY
TRBV29-1	SVEGRDYEQY
TRBV6-5	ASSYSKPIYGYT
TRBV9	ASGTGGYHNSPLH
TRBV2	ASRERETAYEQY
TRBV6-1	ASSAPDREWTQY
TRBV6-5	ASSYSREQY
TRBV5-6	ASSLATTLSGELF
TRBV5-5	ASSLRGQGTNNEQF
TRBV7-3	ASSRLPGRSLGDEQF
TRBV6-1	ASSEDWQFWPSSGNTIY
TRBV6-4	ASSDNEGEPQH
TRBV6-6	ASSPKPTYEQY
TRBV7-9	ASSLAGTAVGEKLF
TRBV18	ASSPVQGASEQY
TRBV4-2	ASSQDWNMHTEAF